This T cell receptor beta chain was retrieved from a study of shared clonotypes between healthy human individuals. Study results and limitations: For naive CD4 cells, roughly 5.5% of clonotypes were shared across a handful of donors.

Partitioning of CD4+ cells yielded a CD45RA+ naive subset and a CD45RA-negative memory subset. Remarks on this clone: Its matching antigen is unknown.

Germline CDR1 SGHDN, CDR2 FVKESK. This CDR3 has 18 amino acids. The J segment lost 0 bases and the V segment lost 4 bases, leaving 9 bases of the junction unmatched. Profiling relied on immunoSEQ multiplex PCR, and the TCRdb table lists in-frame clones only, not all of them. Here the sample spans approximately 2.3 million clones, approximately 93% being singletons. The sample was naive CD4+ T cells from PBMCs. Documented subset: CD45RA+ positively selected. The TCR comes from a man aged 18 to 35 in good health. Some clones in this sample may be carry-over from other donors' samples. The chain joins TRBV14 to TRBJ2-6; 7 bases line up with TRBD1. The CDR3 region has the DNA TGTGCCAGCAGCCGGAGGACAGGCAGTCCCTCTGGGGCCAACGTCCTGACTTTC. Translating it yields CASSRRTGSPSGANVLTF.